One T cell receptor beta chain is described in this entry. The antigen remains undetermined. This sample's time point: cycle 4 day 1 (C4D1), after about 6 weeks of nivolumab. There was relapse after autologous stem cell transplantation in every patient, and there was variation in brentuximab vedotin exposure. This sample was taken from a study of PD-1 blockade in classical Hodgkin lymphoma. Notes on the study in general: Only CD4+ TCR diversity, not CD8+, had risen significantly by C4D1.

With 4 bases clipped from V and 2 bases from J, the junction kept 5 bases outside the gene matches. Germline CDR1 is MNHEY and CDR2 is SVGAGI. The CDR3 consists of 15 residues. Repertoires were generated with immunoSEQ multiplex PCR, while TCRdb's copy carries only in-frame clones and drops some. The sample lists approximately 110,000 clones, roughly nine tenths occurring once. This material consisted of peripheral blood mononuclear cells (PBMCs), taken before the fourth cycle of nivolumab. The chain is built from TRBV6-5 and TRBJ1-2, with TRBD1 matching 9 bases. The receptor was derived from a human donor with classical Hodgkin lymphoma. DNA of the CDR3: TGTGCCAGCAGTTCAGGGACAGGGATAAACTATGGCTACACCTTC. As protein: CASSSGTGINYGYTF.